One and the same sample provided the 11 T cell receptor beta chains below, sequenced in a study of T-cell reconstitution after alpha-beta-depleted transplantation in children. Unique molecular identifiers were used in preparing the TCRbeta library. MiXCR, run by TCRdb on the PCR reads, gives a single entry per CDR3 protein. Among over 150,000 distinct CDR3 sequences, over 5.5% were seen once, and the ten largest hold 3%. The sequences come from PBMCs from the stem cell graft donor, collected from the stem cell graft. All receptors derive from a human donor who donated a stem cell graft to a child with Wiskott-Aldrich syndrome.

This clonotype was seen only a few times. The V gene is TRBV20-1, the J gene TRBJ2-5, with 13 bases aligning to TRBD2. After removal of 5 bases from V and 3 bases from J, the junction contained 3 bases not matched to a gene. The CDR3 spans 14 residues. The germline V gene has CDR1 DFQATT and CDR2 SNEGSKA (reference sequence). The CDR3 spells CSACGLAGEETQYF. CDR3 in DNA: TGCAGTGCTTGCGGACTAGCGGGGGAAGAGACCCAGTACTTC.

The chain couples TRBV6-2 or TRBV6-3 to TRBJ2-1; TRBD2 agrees at 11 bases. Germline V gene lookup returns CDR1 MNHEY and CDR2 SVGEGT. This CDR3 comprises 18 residues. V was clipped by 5 bases and J by 9 bases; unmatched bases: 18. CDR3 in DNA: TGTGCCAGCAGTAGAAATAGTCTGAGACTAGCGGGATTTTTTGAGCAGTTCTTC. Amino acids: CASSRNSLRLAGFFEQFF.

The chain has TRBV29-1 and TRBJ2-7; possible D gene TRBD1, 6 bases. The CDR3 is 13 amino acids. Deletions cut 7 bases from V and 1 base from J, with 14 bases between. Germline values: CDR1 SQVTM, CDR2 ANQGSEA. The CDR3 protein is CSAEGGASYEQYF. The CDR3 DNA reads TGCAGCGCCGAAGGGGGAGCATCCTACGAGCAGTACTTC.

This clonotype was counted many times. The chain combines TRBV10-3 with TRBJ2-7, with 10 nucleotides matching TRBD2. The germline gives CDR1 ENHRY, CDR2 SYGVKD. The CDR3 runs 15 residues. The ends lost 3 bases at V and 0 bases at J; junction bases unmatched: 2. CDR3 nucleotides: TGTGCCATCAGTGAACGGACTAGCGGCTCCTACGAGCAGTACTTC. Translated, it gives CAISERTSGSYEQYF.

The table lists this clonotype with many counts. The genes are TRBV24-1 and TRBJ1-5; D unresolved. V was clipped by 4 bases and J by 3 bases, with 12 bases between them. The CDR3 covers 15 residues. The germline V gene has CDR1 KGHDR and CDR2 SFDVKD. The DNA for the CDR3 is TGTGCCACCAGTGACCCTTCGGACGACAATCAGCCCCAGCATTTT. This codes for CATSDPSDDNQPQHF.

The sample holds many counts of this clonotype. The chain couples TRBV5-4 to TRBJ2-3; the match to TRBD2 covers 7 bases. Germline V gene sequence: CDR1 SGHNT, CDR2 YYREEE (reference sequence). The V segment lost 2 bases and the J segment 0 bases; nucleotides outside the gene matches: 6. The CDR3 is made up of 16 amino acids. CDR3 loop: CASSFPGGVSTDTQYF. The CDR3 region has the DNA TGTGCCAGCAGCTTCCCTGGGGGGGTGAGCACAGATACGCAGTATTTT.

This clonotype was counted at least ten times. The chain carries TRBV3-1 and TRBJ2-2, with D unclear. The CDR3 runs 12 residues. Germline V gene data show CDR1 as LGHDT and CDR2 as YNNKEL (reference sequence). With 1 base removed from V and 6 bases from J, the gap between germline ends came to 3 bases. The CDR3 sequence is CASSQGPGELFF. In DNA form, the CDR3 reads TGTGCCAGCAGCCAAGGTCCCGGGGAGCTGTTTTTT.

This clonotype has at least ten counts. V and J are TRBV5-1 and TRBJ2-5; unclear D gene. V gave up 5 bases and J gave up 3 bases, with 11 bases separating them. Germline V gene data show CDR1 as SGHRS and CDR2 as YFSETQ. The CDR3 has 13 amino acids. CDR3 region: CASRLVPEETQYF. The CDR3 region has the DNA TGCGCCAGCAGGCTGGTCCCCGAAGAGACCCAGTACTTC.

On this clonotype: Given a much more abundant clone one base away, this may be a read error. The rearrangement joins TRBV4-3 to TRBJ2-2, with a tentative D call TRBD2 (6 bases). The CDR3 contains 18 residues. Germline values: CDR1 LGHNA, CDR2 YSLEER. This chain's CDR3 is CASSPGRSKGSIPGGLFF. CDR3 coding DNA: TGCGCCAGCAGCCCCGGGAGATCCAAGGGTTCTATTCCCGGGGGGCTGTTTTTT.

This clonotype occurred many times. The chain uses TRBV6-1 and TRBJ2-7; D tentatively fits TRBD1 or TRBD2 (5 bases each). Germline CDR1 is MNHNS and CDR2 is SASEGT. The germline V and J ends were trimmed by 2 bases and 3 bases, with 8 bases remaining between them. The CDR3 is made up of 13 amino acids. In nucleotides, the CDR3 is TGTGCCAGCAGTGAACCTGGGGGCTACGAGCAGTACTTC. Translation: CASSEPGGYEQYF.

This clonotype has at least ten counts. Written as DNA, the CDR3 is TGCGCCAGCAGCTTGGCCGGCTTCACCCATGAGCAGTTCTTC. Protein product: CASSLAGFTHEQFF. The chain couples TRBV5-1 to TRBJ2-1; no reliable D call. The CDR3 is made up of 14 amino acids. V was trimmed by 0 bases and J by 8 bases, leaving 12 bases between them. Per the germline V gene, CDR1 is SGHRS and CDR2 is YFSETQ.